The entry below gives a single T cell receptor (beta chain) sequence along with its context. Its antigen is undetermined. The sample belongs to a study of response to subunit inactivated influenza vaccine. Whole-study findings and limits: T cells newly recruited by each seasonal influenza vaccination are few, the authors suggested.

Germline loops: CDR1 SGHAT, CDR2 FQNNGV. This CDR3 region has 18 residues. V was pared by 4 bases and J by 0 bases, with 12 bases of the junction left unmatched. TCRdb ran MiXCR on the RT-PCR reads and lists one entry per CDR3 protein. This table has about 700,000 distinct CDR3 sequences, approximately 14% appearing once. The chain carries TRBV11-2 and TRBJ2-3; 8 nucleotides agree with TRBD2. The TCR comes from a middle-aged man who received an inactivated influenza vaccine. The specimen comprised PBMCs from blood, sampled 11 to 12 days after vaccination. The CDR3: CASSSRPAGGSSTDTQYF. The CDR3 DNA follows: TGTGCCAGCAGCTCCCGCCCGGCGGGGGGATCTAGCACAGATACGCAGTATTTT.